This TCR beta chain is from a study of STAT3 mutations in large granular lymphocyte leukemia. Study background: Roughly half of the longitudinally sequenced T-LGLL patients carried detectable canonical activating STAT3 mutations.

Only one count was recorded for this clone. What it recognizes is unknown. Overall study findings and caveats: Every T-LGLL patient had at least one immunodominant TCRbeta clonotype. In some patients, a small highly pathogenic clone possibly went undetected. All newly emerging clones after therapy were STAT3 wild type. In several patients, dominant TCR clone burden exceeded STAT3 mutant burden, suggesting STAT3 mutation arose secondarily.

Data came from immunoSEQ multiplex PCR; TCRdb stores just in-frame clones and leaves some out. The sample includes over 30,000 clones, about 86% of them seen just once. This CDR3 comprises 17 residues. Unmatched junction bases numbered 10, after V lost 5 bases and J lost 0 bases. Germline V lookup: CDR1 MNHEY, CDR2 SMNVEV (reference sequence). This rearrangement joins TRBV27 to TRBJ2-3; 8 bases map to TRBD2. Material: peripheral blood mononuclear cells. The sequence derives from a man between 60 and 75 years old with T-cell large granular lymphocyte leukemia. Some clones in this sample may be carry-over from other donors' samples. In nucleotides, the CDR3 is TGTGCCAGCAGTCCGTGGACTAGCCCTACTAGCACAGATACGCAGTATTTT. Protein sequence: CASSPWTSPTSTDTQYF.